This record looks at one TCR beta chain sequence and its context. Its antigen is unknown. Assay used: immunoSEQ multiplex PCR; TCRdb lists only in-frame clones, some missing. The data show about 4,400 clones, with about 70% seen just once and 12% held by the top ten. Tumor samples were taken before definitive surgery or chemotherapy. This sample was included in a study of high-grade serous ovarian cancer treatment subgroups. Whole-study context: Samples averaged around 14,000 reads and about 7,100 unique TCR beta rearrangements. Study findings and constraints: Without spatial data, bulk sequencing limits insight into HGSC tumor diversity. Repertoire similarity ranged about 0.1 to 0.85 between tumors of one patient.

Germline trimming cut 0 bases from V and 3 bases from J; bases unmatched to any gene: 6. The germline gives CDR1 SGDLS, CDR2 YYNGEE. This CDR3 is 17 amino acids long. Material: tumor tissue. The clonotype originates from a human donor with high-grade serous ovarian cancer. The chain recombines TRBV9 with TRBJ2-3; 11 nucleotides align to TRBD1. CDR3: CASSVGGGQGVTDTQYF. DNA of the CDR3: TGTGCCAGCAGCGTAGGGGGGGGACAGGGGGTGACAGATACGCAGTATTTT.